The 32 T cell receptor beta chains below were found in one sample sequenced in a study of T cell repertoires in cytomegalovirus infection. TCRdb reprocessed the reads with MiXCR, giving one entry per CDR3 protein. The data contain around 540,000 distinct CDR3 sequences, 33% of them singletons. Antigen specificity for these receptors is unknown. The sample here was cultured PBMCs, taken from culture after CMV antigen stimulation. Receptors were obtained from a human donor in good health (CMV status not recorded). Some clones in this sample may be carry-over from other donors' samples.

This clonotype was seen a handful of times. J is TRBJ2-2 and V is TRBV7-3; tentative D call: TRBD1 (5 bases). Trimming left V 8 bases short and J 5 bases short, with 12 bases between. The CDR3 covers 13 residues. CDR1 and CDR2 (germline): SGHTA, FQGTGA. CDR3 bases: TGTGCCAGCGCCCCAAGGGGTACCGGGGAGCTGTTTTTT. It codes for CASAPRGTGELFF.

This clonotype was counted only a few times. CDR3 in amino acids: CASSYVLFGVSDNEQFF. CDR3 DNA sequence: TGTGCCAGCAGTTACGTCCTCTTTGGAGTGAGCGACAATGAGCAGTTCTTC. The V gene is TRBV6-5, the J gene TRBJ2-1; no clear D. Looked up from germline, CDR1 is MNHEY and CDR2 is SVGAGI. V shed 2 bases and J shed 5 bases, with 19 bases lying between them. This CDR3 spans 17 amino acids.

The chain recombines TRBV18 with TRBJ2-4, with 9 positions matching TRBD2. The J segment lost 0 bases and the V segment lost 3 bases, leaving 3 bases of the junction unmatched. CDR3 length equals 16 residues. Germline V CDR1 and CDR2: KGHSH, LQKENI. CDR3 amino acids: CASSPELAGAKNIQYF. DNA of the CDR3: TGTGCCAGCTCACCGGAACTAGCGGGAGCCAAAAACATTCAGTACTTC.

This clonotype has at least ten counts. This chain connects TRBV7-2 to TRBJ2-7; the D is unclear. Trimming cost V 2 bases and J 0 bases, with 8 bases left between them. Germline V lookup: CDR1 SGHTA, CDR2 FQGNSA. The CDR3 is 14 residues long. CDR3 sequence: CASSLNFHSYEQYF. For the CDR3, the DNA is TGTGCCAGCAGCTTAAATTTCCACTCCTACGAGCAGTACTTC.

The count of this clonotype is one. This chain uses TRBV2 with TRBJ2-3, with D hard to call. V was trimmed by 7 bases and J by 4 bases, leaving 9 bases between them. Germline-derived CDR1 and CDR2 are SNHLY and FYNNEI. This CDR3 has 12 amino acids. Here the CDR3 DNA reads TGTGCCAGCATCAGCAACTCAGATACGCAGTATTTT. It is translated as CASISNSDTQYF.

V and J are TRBV20-1 and TRBJ2-7; TRBD2 is a possible D gene (6 bases). This CDR3 contains 13 residues. From germline, CDR1 is DFQATT and CDR2 SNEGSKA (reference sequence). V lost 0 bases to trimming and J lost 0 bases, with 6 bases between them. The CDR3 region has the DNA TGCAGTGCTAGAGATAGCGGCTCCTACGAGCAGTACGTC. Protein product: CSARDSGSYEQYV.

The J gene is TRBJ1-3, the V gene TRBV20-1; weak D call: TRBD1 (6 bases). CDR3 length: 17 amino acids. Trimming stripped 7 bases from V and 2 bases from J, with 24 bases between. Germline V gene sequence: CDR1 DFQATT, CDR2 SNEGSKA (reference sequence). This CDR3 reads CSVFPRGGQIPGNTIYF. CDR3 DNA sequence: TGCAGTGTTTTTCCCCGCGGCGGACAGATTCCTGGAAACACCATATATTTT.

The chain employs TRBV6-2 or TRBV6-3 and TRBJ2-1; D is unclear. The germline gives CDR1 MNHEY, CDR2 SVGEGT. V gave up 2 bases and J gave up 6 bases, with 11 bases separating them. CDR3 length: 14 amino acids. Here the CDR3 DNA reads TGTGCCAGCAGTTACGACACGCCAAGCAATGAGCAGTTCTTC. It yields the protein CASSYDTPSNEQFF.

This chain uses TRBV7-2 with TRBJ2-5, with 8 bases fitting TRBD2. Germline trimming cut 2 bases from V and 14 bases from J; bases unmatched to any gene: 7. Germline assignment: CDR1 SGHTA and CDR2 FQGNSA. The CDR3 totals 12 residues. The CDR3 sequence: CASSLYGGRHYF. The CDR3 DNA sequence: TGTGCCAGCAGCTTATATGGCGGGAGGCATTACTTC.

This clonotype was observed a few times. This sequence joins TRBV7-6 and TRBJ2-1, with 8 bases that match TRBD2. The CDR3 contains 16 residues. Trimming at V came to 1 base and at J to 6 bases, leaving 8 bases not matched to a gene. The germline V gene encodes CDR1 SGHVS and CDR2 FNYEAQ. The CDR3 region is CASSLEAGAGTNEQFF. DNA of the CDR3: TGTGCCAGCAGCTTAGAAGCGGGAGCGGGGACCAATGAGCAGTTCTTC.

The chain's CDR3 is CASAISGANVLTF. The CDR3 DNA follows: TGTGCCAGCGCCATCTCTGGGGCCAACGTCCTGACTTTC. The genes are TRBV25-1 and TRBJ2-6, with D hard to call. V lost 8 bases and J 0 bases, leaving 5 bases between the germline ends. The CDR3 extends over 13 amino acids. Germline V gene lookup returns CDR1 MGHDK and CDR2 SYGVNS.

The V gene is TRBV6-1, the J gene TRBJ2-7, with 7 bases that match TRBD2. CDR3 length: 13 amino acids. Germline V gives CDR1 MNHNS, CDR2 SASEGT. V dropped 3 bases and J dropped 9; count of bases not matched to a gene: 8. CDR3 sequence: CASSDGTGGRQYF. For the CDR3, the DNA is TGTGCCAGCAGTGACGGAACGGGGGGACGGCAGTACTTC.

The chain joins TRBV2 to TRBJ2-3, with D possibly being TRBD2 (6 bases). Germline assignment: CDR1 SNHLY and CDR2 FYNNEI. The V end was cut by 6 bases, the J end by 10 bases, with 14 bases between. The CDR3 loop spans 12 amino acids. The CDR3: CASSGTGTPQYF. CDR3 in DNA: TGTGCCAGCAGCGGGACTGGAACCCCGCAGTATTTT.

The chain carries TRBV4-1 and TRBJ2-1; the match to TRBD2 covers 8 bases. From germline, CDR1 is MGHRA and CDR2 YSYEKL. The CDR3 sequence is 16 residues long. After removal of 2 bases from V and 4 bases from J, the junction contained 7 bases not matched to a gene. Written as DNA, the CDR3 is TGCGCCAGCAGCCAAATTGGTAGCGGGGATTACAATGAGCAGTTCTTC. It yields the protein CASSQIGSGDYNEQFF.

The CDR3 reads CATSDDNEQFF. The CDR3 nucleotides read TGTGCCACCAGTGATGACAATGAGCAGTTCTTC. The rearrangement links TRBV24-1 to TRBJ2-1; no firm D call. Germline V gene data show CDR1 as KGHDR and CDR2 as SFDVKD. The CDR3 is made up of 11 amino acids. Trimming took 3 bases from V and 5 from J, leaving 1 base between them.

The V gene is TRBV19, the J gene TRBJ2-5, with 7 bases identical to TRBD1. CDR3 length: 16 amino acids. From germline, CDR1 is LNHDA and CDR2 SQIVND (reference sequence). J was trimmed by 5 bases and V by 1 base; bases with no gene match: 10. CDR3 bases: TGTGCCAGTAGTATAGCCGGCAGGGGGTTCTGGGAGACCCAGTACTTC. This encodes CASSIAGRGFWETQYF.

This clonotype has just a few counts. The chain is built from TRBV5-1 and TRBJ1-4; the D gene is possibly TRBD1 (6 bases). V was trimmed by 1 base and J by 6 bases, leaving 10 bases between them. CDR3 size: 14 residues. CDR1 SGHRS and CDR2 YFSETQ come from the germline V gene. CDR3 nucleotide sequence: TGCGCCAGCAGCTTGTCGGCAGGGGATGAAAAACTGTTTTTT. Translation gives CASSLSAGDEKLFF.

The rearrangement uses TRBV12-3 or TRBV12-4 and TRBJ2-1; 13 bases are a match to TRBD2. This CDR3 contains 17 residues. V lost 3 bases, J lost 8 bases, and 10 bases stayed unmatched. DNA for the CDR3: TGTGCCAGCAGTTTGCAGGGACTAGCGGGACCAGCCGATGAGCAGTTCTTC. Translating it yields CASSLQGLAGPADEQFF.

The chain carries TRBV7-2 and TRBJ1-2; possible D gene TRBD1, 6 bases. Germline lookup yields CDR1 SGHTA and CDR2 FQGNSA. The V and J ends lost 2 bases and 8 bases respectively, with 21 bases between them. This CDR3 spans 16 amino acids. The CDR3 DNA is TGTGCCAGCAGCTTATACCCGACAGGCCCCATTTTAGGCTACACCTTC. Amino acids: CASSLYPTGPILGYTF.

This clonotype has a handful of counts. The V call is TRBV18, the J call TRBJ2-7, with 7 positions matching TRBD2. The trim removed 0 bases at V and 5 bases at J, leaving 10 bases unmatched. The length of the CDR3 is 16 residues. Germline lookup yields CDR1 KGHSH and CDR2 LQKENI. The CDR3 loop reads CASSPPGLFARHEQYV. CDR3 nucleotide sequence: TGTGCCAGCTCACCACCGGGACTATTCGCCCGGCACGAGCAGTACGTC.

This clonotype was seen only a few times. The chain couples TRBV3-1 to TRBJ1-2, with a possible D match to TRBD1 (6 bases). Germline V gene data show CDR1 as LGHDT and CDR2 as YNNKEL (reference sequence). This CDR3 is built from 16 residues. Trimming cost V 2 bases and J 0 bases, with 13 bases left between them. The CDR3 loop is CASSQRGGASNYGYTF. For the CDR3, the DNA is TGTGCCAGCAGCCAACGCGGGGGGGCCTCTAACTATGGCTACACCTTC.

The chain joins TRBV19 to TRBJ1-2, with D unclear. V lost 0 bases and J 7 bases, leaving 12 bases between the germline ends. Looked up from germline, CDR1 is LNHDA and CDR2 is SQIVND (reference sequence). CDR3 length equals 14 residues. The CDR3 region has the DNA TGTGCCAGTAGTATAGAATCAAGGGAAGGTGGCTACACCTTC. Translation: CASSIESREGGYTF.

The rearrangement joins TRBV20-1 to TRBJ1-5, with D possibly being TRBD1 (6 bases). Germline V gene lookup returns CDR1 DFQATT and CDR2 SNEGSKA (reference sequence). V was pared by 5 bases and J by 8 bases, with 16 bases between. The CDR3 is made up of 13 amino acids. This CDR3 reads CSAYNDRWEPQHF. DNA for the CDR3: TGCAGTGCTTATAACGACAGGTGGGAGCCCCAGCATTTT.

This clonotype was observed many times. The chain joins TRBV7-2 to TRBJ2-1; TRBD2 aligns across 7 bases. V was clipped by 5 bases and J by 5 bases; unmatched bases: 9. Germline values: CDR1 SGHTA, CDR2 FQGNSA. The CDR3 totals 15 residues. Written as DNA, the CDR3 is TGTGCCAGCAGCACTGGACTAGTGGCCCACAATGAGCAGTTCTTC. This gives the protein CASSTGLVAHNEQFF.

This clonotype appeared a single time. The rearrangement links TRBV2 to TRBJ1-1; D gene unclear. Germline-derived CDR1 and CDR2 are SNHLY and FYNNEI. V gave up 4 bases and J gave up 1 base, with 7 bases separating them. The CDR3 runs 13 residues. CDR3 bases: TGTGCCAGCAGTGGACCGCGGAACACTGAAGCTTTCTTT. It specifies CASSGPRNTEAFF.

A few counts support this clonotype. J is TRBJ2-1 and V is TRBV7-3; 10 bases fit TRBD1. J gave up 9 bases and V 3 bases, and 2 bases lay outside the gene matches. The CDR3 sequence is 13 residues long. The germline V gene has CDR1 SGHTA and CDR2 FQGTGA. As DNA, the CDR3 is TGTGCCAGCAGCTTCCGGGACAGGGGTGAGCAGTTCTTC. Translating gives CASSFRDRGEQFF.

The chain recombines TRBV7-8 with TRBJ2-3; 10 nucleotides match TRBD2. Germline CDR1 and CDR2: SGHVS and FQNEAQ. V trimming: 2 bases; J trimming: 2 bases; junction bases outside the gene matches: 7. This CDR3 contains 17 residues. The CDR3 sequence: CASSLRLAGADTDTQYF. In nucleotides, the CDR3 is TGTGCCAGCAGCTTACGTCTAGCGGGAGCGGACACAGATACGCAGTATTTT.

The chain uses TRBV27 and TRBJ1-1; no firm D call. Germline CDR1 MNHEY, CDR2 SMNVEV (reference sequence). The CDR3 totals 15 residues. V was trimmed by 6 bases and J by 3 bases, leaving 17 bases between them. This CDR3 is CASSRQDWRDTEAFF. For the CDR3, the DNA is TGTGCCAGCAGCCGCCAGGATTGGAGGGACACTGAAGCTTTCTTT.

This clonotype occurred a few times. The chain has TRBV7-2 and TRBJ2-3; no reliable D call. Germline V gene lookup returns CDR1 SGHTA and CDR2 FQGNSA. The CDR3 covers 15 residues. Between the trimmed V and J ends, which lost 3 bases and 1 base, there was a span of 11 bases. In nucleotides, the CDR3 is TGTGCCAGCAGCTTTTATGGCACGGGCACAGATACGCAGTATTTT. Translated, it gives CASSFYGTGTDTQYF.

The genes are TRBV5-4 and TRBJ2-5; no firm D call. V lost 3 bases, J lost 5 bases, and 14 bases lay in between. Per the germline V gene, CDR1 is SGHNT and CDR2 is YYREEE (reference sequence). The CDR3 totals 14 residues. Here the CDR3 DNA reads TGTGCCAGCAGCTCTGGACCGAGGCCGGAGACCCAGTACTTC. Translated, it gives CASSSGPRPETQYF.

The sample holds a few counts of this clonotype. This chain joins TRBV6-6 and TRBJ1-4; D gene ambiguous. The germline V gene has CDR1 MNHNY and CDR2 SVGAGI (reference sequence). V lost 0 bases and J 5 bases, leaving 13 bases between the germline ends. CDR3 length equals 16 residues. CDR3 amino acids: CASSYSGPVVNEKLFF. In DNA, the CDR3 is TGTGCCAGCAGTTACTCTGGGCCAGTCGTGAATGAAAAACTGTTTTTT.

CDR3 nucleotide sequence: TGTGCCAGCAGCGTAAAGGCGAGCACTGAAGCTTTCTTT. Encoded protein: CASSVKASTEAFF. The V call is TRBV9, the J call TRBJ1-1; D is unclear. This CDR3 contains 13 residues. V was trimmed by 1 base and J by 4 bases, leaving 8 bases between them. Germline CDR1 is SGDLS and CDR2 is YYNGEE.